This T cell receptor (beta chain) is drawn from a study of T cell responses to AZD1222 COVID-19 vaccine. Findings and caveats of the study: Repertoires in all cases were sampled only once the peak T cell response had passed. Regions 160-218 and 743-854 dominated among vaccine-associated CD4 TCRs spanning spike. The number of AZD1222 recipients seropositive at baseline was only five or six.

Libraries were prepared by immunoSEQ multiplex PCR; TCRdb keeps only in-frame clonotypes and omits some of them. The sample contains some 80,000 clones, roughly 87% of which appear only once. Trimming removed 4 bases from V and 0 bases from J, with 7 bases in between. This CDR3 spans 13 amino acids. Germline V gene lookup returns CDR1 SGHTA and CDR2 FQGNSA. In the case of this clone: No antigen is known for it.

Source: peripheral blood, taken on day 0 of MenACWY control vaccination. This TCR was sampled from an adult in good health. V gene TRBV7-2 combines with J gene TRBJ2-7; D might be TRBD2 (5 bases). CDR3 region: CASSSRDSYEQYF. The CDR3 coding sequence is TGTGCCAGCAGCTCCCGGGACTCCTACGAGCAGTACTTC.